Reported below is one TCR beta chain. The antigen remains undetermined. The data are from a study of early T cells in non-severe SARS-CoV-2 infection. Study background: From unsorted whole blood, bulk RNA was sequenced, and the chains remained unpaired. Study-wide results and caveats: In VDJdb matching, anti-spike CD8 responses were favored while private and CD4 specificities went missing.

Germline V gene sequence: CDR1 SGHDN, CDR2 FVKESK. The V end was cut by 1 base, the J end by 4 bases, with 13 bases between. This CDR3 contains 15 residues. Unique molecular identifiers were added to individual cDNA molecules. TCRdb reprocessed the 5' RACE reads via MiXCR and lists one record per CDR3 protein. The sample lists 100,000 to 130,000 distinct CDR3 sequences; 9.5% to 13% were seen once. The sequenced sample was whole blood. The TCR was taken from an adult who was a healthcare worker with PCR-confirmed SARS-CoV-2 infection or an uninfected control (not recorded which). The V and J genes are TRBV14 and TRBJ1-1; D possibly corresponds to TRBD1 (5 bases). CDR3 sequence reads: CASSQGGAVATEAFF. The CDR3 nucleotides are TGTGCCAGCAGCCAAGGAGGGGCAGTAGCCACTGAAGCTTTCTTT.